This T cell receptor (beta chain) is drawn from a study of multiple sclerosis patients with progressive multifocal leukoencephalopathy. Across the study: Longitudinal control samples came from natalizumab-treated multiple sclerosis patients without PML. Study-level findings and limits: PML-onset expanded TRB clones were detectable before and during natalizumab therapy.

Noted time point: before natalizumab initiation. Notes on this clone: What it binds is unknown.

This CDR3 spans 14 amino acids. Germline assignment: CDR1 LNHDA and CDR2 SQIVND (reference sequence). Each PCR contained spiked synthetic TR CDR3 controls spanning every V-J pairing. The data were produced by immunoSEQ multiplex PCR, yet TCRdb's version contains in-frame clones alone and is incomplete. The sample holds approximately 27,000 clones; around 90% are singletons and the top ten take 0.8% to 1.1%. Sequenced sample: PBMCs. This rearrangement joins TRBV19 to TRBJ2-5, with 8 bases identical to TRBD1. The assigned J gene may be wrong: the sequence end matches TRBJ2-7 better. This clonotype originated in a human donor with multiple sclerosis. Here the CDR3 DNA reads TGTGCCAGTAGTGCCGGGACAGGAGCCTACGAGCAGTACTTC. Residues: CASSAGTGAYEQYF.